Each of the 13 T cell receptor beta chains below was sequenced from the same sample in a study of human T cells and chemical hapten exposure. MiXCR, run by TCRdb on the RACE reads, gives a single entry per CDR3 protein. The sample lists approximately 50,000 distinct CDR3 sequences; around 11% were seen once. Time point described: pre-sensitization, week 0. Stated treatment: therapeutic diphenylcyclopropenone sensitization with weekly scalp DPC. The sequencing here drew on whole blood, taken in connection with sensitization to the hapten diphenylcyclopropenone (DPC). Source of these receptors: a woman in her thirties or forties with alopecia areata. Some clones in this sample may be carry-over from other donors' samples.

Here the CDR3 reads CASQGSGYEQYF. DNA for the CDR3: TGTGCCAGCCAGGGTTCGGGTTACGAGCAGTACTTC. The chain uses TRBV6-5 and TRBJ2-7; D may be TRBD1 (5 bases). CDR1 MNHEY and CDR2 SVGAGI come from the germline V gene. With 8 bases removed from V and 4 bases from J, the gap between germline ends came to 12 bases. This CDR3 is 12 amino acids long.

In this sample, this clonotype turned up a few times. The chain employs TRBV5-6 and TRBJ1-2, with 7 bases fitting TRBD1. Germline-derived CDR1 and CDR2 are SGHDT and YYEEEE. The junction had 12 bases not matched to a gene; V was cut back by 4 bases and J by 3 bases. This CDR3 is built from 16 residues. CDR3 DNA sequence: TGTGCCAGCAGCGCAGCCGGGACCCAGGGGGACTATGGCTACACCTTC. Translation: CASSAAGTQGDYGYTF.

This chain joins TRBV4-3 and TRBJ2-1, with D possibly matching TRBD2 (5 bases). Germline CDR1 is LGHNA and CDR2 is YSLEER. With 0 bases removed from V and 0 bases from J, the gap between germline ends came to 18 bases. The CDR3 loop spans 19 amino acids. CDR3 protein: CASSQEAAVGSSSYNEQFF. The DNA of the CDR3 is TGCGCCAGCAGCCAAGAAGCGGCGGTCGGCTCTAGCTCCTACAATGAGCAGTTCTTC.

This clonotype was found many times. The DNA of the CDR3 is TGTGCCAGCAGCCCCCGAACCAGGGATTCACCCCTCCACTTT. Residues: CASSPRTRDSPLHF. V usage is TRBV5-6 and J usage is TRBJ1-6; weak D call: TRBD1 (5 bases). The germline V and J ends were trimmed by 4 bases and 8 bases, with 13 bases remaining between them. CDR3 size: 14 residues. Germline V gene sequence: CDR1 SGHDT, CDR2 YYEEEE.

The V call is TRBV29-1, the J call TRBJ2-5; D ambiguous. Germline V gene sequence: CDR1 SQVTM, CDR2 ANQGSEA. This CDR3 spans 12 amino acids. Trimming removed 7 bases from V and 5 bases from J, with 14 bases in between. CDR3 residues: CSAVVDRETQYF. CDR3 nucleotides: TGCAGCGCCGTGGTGGATCGGGAGACCCAGTACTTC.

Ten or more counts support this clonotype. The genes are TRBV7-2 and TRBJ2-3, with TRBD1 matching over 7 bases. The CDR3 totals 16 residues. The J segment lost 0 bases and the V segment lost 1 base, leaving 4 bases of the junction unmatched. Germline assignment: CDR1 SGHTA and CDR2 FQGNSA. The CDR3 sequence is CASSLDTGVSTDTQYF. In DNA, the CDR3 is TGTGCCAGCAGCTTAGATACAGGGGTTAGCACAGATACGCAGTATTTT.

This clonotype was seen repeatedly, ten times or more. The CDR3: CASSLLGTAGQYF. The CDR3 nucleotides read TGTGCCAGCAGTTTACTCGGGACGGCGGGGCAGTATTTT. J is TRBJ2-3 and V is TRBV27; D may be TRBD1 or TRBD2 (5 bases each). From germline, CDR1 is MNHEY and CDR2 SMNVEV (reference sequence). CDR3 length: 13 amino acids. Trimming took 2 bases from V and 11 from J, leaving 14 bases between them.

This clonotype was seen ten or more times. The V gene is TRBV7-2, the J gene TRBJ1-5; TRBD1 aligns across 7 bases. In germline, CDR1 is SGHTA, CDR2 FQGNSA. The V gene end was trimmed by 0 bases and the J gene end by 8 bases; junction bases not matched to a gene: 10. The CDR3 covers 16 residues. CDR3 sequence: CASSLAGTVDHEPQHF. CDR3 nucleotide sequence: TGTGCCAGCAGCTTAGCCGGGACAGTAGATCATGAGCCCCAGCATTTT.

This clonotype was observed at least ten times. This chain joins TRBV11-2 and TRBJ2-1, with 7 positions matching TRBD2. CDR1 is SGHAT and CDR2 is FQNNGV in the germline V gene. This CDR3 has 19 amino acids. With V trimmed by 5 bases and J by 0 bases, 16 bases remained unmatched. This CDR3 is CASSINIESGVSSYNEQFF. In nucleotides, the CDR3 is TGTGCCAGCAGCATAAATATCGAAAGCGGGGTGAGCTCCTACAATGAGCAGTTCTTC.

This clonotype came up many times. This chain connects TRBV9 to TRBJ2-1; 13 positions agree with TRBD2. Germline CDR1 and CDR2: SGDLS and YYNGEE. There are 20 residues in the CDR3. Trimming cost V 2 bases and J 0 bases; bases outside gene matches: 11. CDR3 bases: TGTGCCAGCAGCGTTTCCGGACTAGCGGGGGACCGGAGCTCCTACAATGAGCAGTTCTTC. Translating it yields CASSVSGLAGDRSSYNEQFF. Together with reference TRBV9 and TRBJ2-1, the CDR3 gives the full variable domain: DSGVTQTPKHLITATGQRVTLRCSPRSGDLSVYWYQQSLDQGLQFLIQYYNGEERAKGNILERFSAQQFPDLHSELNLSSLELGDSALYFCASSVSGLAGDRSSYNEQFFGPGTRLTVL.

This clonotype appeared many times. The chain has TRBV5-5 and TRBJ1-1, with a possible D match to TRBD1 (6 bases). V was clipped by 1 base and J by 4 bases, with 14 bases between them. This CDR3 spans 15 amino acids. Germline loops: CDR1 SGHKS, CDR2 YYEKEE (reference sequence). CDR3: CASSLRGGPSTEAFF. CDR3 DNA: TGTGCCAGCAGCTTGCGCGGGGGCCCAAGCACTGAAGCTTTCTTT.

At least ten counts were recorded for this clonotype. The chain uses TRBV12-3 or TRBV12-4 and TRBJ1-1; 7 nucleotides align to TRBD1. The trim removed 3 bases at V and 3 bases at J, leaving 4 bases unmatched. The CDR3 spans 14 residues. Here the CDR3 reads CASSFGTEHTEAFF. The DNA for the CDR3 is TGTGCCAGCAGTTTCGGGACAGAGCACACTGAAGCTTTCTTT.

This clonotype was detected a few times. The chain uses TRBV6-2 or TRBV6-3 and TRBJ2-2; D is ambiguous. The CDR3 length is 16 residues. Trimming removed 2 bases from V and 0 bases from J, with 10 bases in between. Germline V CDR1 and CDR2: MNHEY, SVGEGT. For the CDR3, the DNA is TGTGCCAGCAGTTACGGTGGGGTTTCGAACACCGGGGAGCTGTTTTTT. This gives the protein CASSYGGVSNTGELFF.